Below, 3 T cell receptor beta chains from the same sample are listed, as sequenced in a study of cytomegalovirus exposure and HLA in healthy donors. 13 Jbeta primers and 60 Vbeta primers were used for the PCR. Profiling relied on immunoSEQ multiplex PCR, and the TCRdb table lists in-frame clones only, not all of them. Here the sample spans 85,000 to 130,000 clones, roughly 78% being singletons. Specimen: PBMCs. All receptors come from a woman in her thirties or forties in good health and CMV-seronegative.

The chain uses TRBV7-2 and TRBJ2-1; 8 bases fit TRBD1. J was trimmed by 6 bases and V by 5 bases; bases with no gene match: 9. Germline assignment: CDR1 SGHTA and CDR2 FQGNSA. The CDR3 consists of 15 residues. CDR3 sequence reads: CASSQRQGTGNEQFF. CDR3 nucleotides: TGTGCCAGCAGCCAAAGACAGGGGACGGGCAATGAGCAGTTCTTC.

The rearrangement links TRBV4-1 to TRBJ2-3; 10 bases match TRBD2. The junction had 9 bases not matched to a gene; V was cut back by 1 base and J by 2 bases. The germline V gene has CDR1 MGHRA and CDR2 YSYEKL. This CDR3 comprises 18 residues. The CDR3 DNA is TGCGCCAGCAGCCAAGTATCTAGCGGGAGTGGCCTCACAGATACGCAGTATTTT. Translating gives CASSQVSSGSGLTDTQYF.

This clone occurred once. This rearrangement joins TRBV28 to TRBJ1-1, with unresolved D. CDR1 is MDHEN, CDR2 SYDVKM, per germline. The V end was cut by 2 bases, the J end by 8 bases, with 21 bases between. This CDR3 is 16 amino acids long. CDR3 protein: CASSLAGYRLSAEAFF. CDR3 DNA sequence: TGTGCCAGCAGTTTAGCGGGATACAGACTGTCGGCCGAAGCTTTCTTT.